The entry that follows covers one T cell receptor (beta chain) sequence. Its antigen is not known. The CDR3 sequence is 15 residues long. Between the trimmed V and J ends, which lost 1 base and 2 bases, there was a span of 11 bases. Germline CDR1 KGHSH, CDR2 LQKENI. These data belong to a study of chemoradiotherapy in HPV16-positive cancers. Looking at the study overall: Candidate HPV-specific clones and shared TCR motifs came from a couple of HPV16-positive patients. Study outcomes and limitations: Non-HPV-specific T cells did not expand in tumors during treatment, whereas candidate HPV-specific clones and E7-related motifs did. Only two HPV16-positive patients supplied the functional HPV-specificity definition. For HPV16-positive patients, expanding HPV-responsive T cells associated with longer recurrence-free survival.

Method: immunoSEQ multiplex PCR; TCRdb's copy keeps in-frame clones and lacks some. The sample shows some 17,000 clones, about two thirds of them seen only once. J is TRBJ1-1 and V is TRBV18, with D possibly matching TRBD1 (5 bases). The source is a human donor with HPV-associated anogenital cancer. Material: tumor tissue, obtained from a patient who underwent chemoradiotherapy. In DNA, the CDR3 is TGTGCCAGCTCACCACAGGGGAGGGCCAACACTGAAGCTTTCTTT. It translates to CASSPQGRANTEAFF. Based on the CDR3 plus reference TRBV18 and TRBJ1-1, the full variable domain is NAGVMQNPRHLVRRRGQEARLRCSPMKGHSHVYWYRQLPEEGLKFMVYLQKENIIDESGMPKERFSAEFPKEGPSILRIQQVVRGDSAAYFCASSPQGRANTEAFFGQGTRLTVV.